This T cell receptor beta chain was retrieved from a study of T cell responses to AZD1222 COVID-19 vaccine. Sequencing was performed with immunoSEQ multiplex PCR; in TCRdb, only in-frame clones are kept and a portion is missing. The repertoire holds some 130,000 clones, over 75% seen once, with 18% in the top ten. The TCR sequence derives from an adult in good health. The sample here was peripheral blood, taken on day 0 of MenACWY control vaccination.

In DNA, the CDR3 is TGTGCCAGCAGCGCAGCCGGGACAGGGGTTAGGTATGGCTACACCTTC. Its translation is CASSAAGTGVRYGYTF. This sequence joins TRBV21-1 and TRBJ1-2; whether TRBD1, the table's D call, matches the DNA was not checked. TRBV21-1 is annotated as a pseudogene. The CDR3 length is 16 residues.